The following is a T cell receptor beta chain sequence with its context. Participants were aged about 18 to 100 years from around 25 US areas. The CDR3 sequence is 13 residues long. Germline CDR1 SGHTA, CDR2 FQGNSA. Trimming left V 6 bases short and J 4 bases short, with 10 bases between. The sample originates from a study of blood T cell repertoires in COVID-19. Background on the study: PBMCs, B-cell-depleted T cells, or T cells provided the cDNA or gDNA that made up the material.

Produced via immunoSEQ multiplex PCR; TCRdb's table is partial and in-frame only. This table holds around 300,000 clones, about 87% found once. Sequenced material: PBMCs or T cells enriched from blood (not recorded which). This TCR derives from a woman aged 50 to 60 who had recovered from COVID-19. The chain recombines TRBV7-2 with TRBJ1-5; D is undetermined. The CDR3 DNA reads as TGTGCCAGCAGGTCGGTTCTAAATCAGCCCCAGCATTTT. It translates to CASRSVLNQPQHF. Filled out from reference TRBV7-2 and TRBJ1-5, the complete variable domain reads GAGVSQSPSNKVTEKGKDVELRCDPISGHTALYWYRQSLGQGLEFLIYFQGNSAPDKSGLPSDRFSAERTGGSVSTLTIQRTQQEDSAVYLCASRSVLNQPQHFGDGTRLSIL.